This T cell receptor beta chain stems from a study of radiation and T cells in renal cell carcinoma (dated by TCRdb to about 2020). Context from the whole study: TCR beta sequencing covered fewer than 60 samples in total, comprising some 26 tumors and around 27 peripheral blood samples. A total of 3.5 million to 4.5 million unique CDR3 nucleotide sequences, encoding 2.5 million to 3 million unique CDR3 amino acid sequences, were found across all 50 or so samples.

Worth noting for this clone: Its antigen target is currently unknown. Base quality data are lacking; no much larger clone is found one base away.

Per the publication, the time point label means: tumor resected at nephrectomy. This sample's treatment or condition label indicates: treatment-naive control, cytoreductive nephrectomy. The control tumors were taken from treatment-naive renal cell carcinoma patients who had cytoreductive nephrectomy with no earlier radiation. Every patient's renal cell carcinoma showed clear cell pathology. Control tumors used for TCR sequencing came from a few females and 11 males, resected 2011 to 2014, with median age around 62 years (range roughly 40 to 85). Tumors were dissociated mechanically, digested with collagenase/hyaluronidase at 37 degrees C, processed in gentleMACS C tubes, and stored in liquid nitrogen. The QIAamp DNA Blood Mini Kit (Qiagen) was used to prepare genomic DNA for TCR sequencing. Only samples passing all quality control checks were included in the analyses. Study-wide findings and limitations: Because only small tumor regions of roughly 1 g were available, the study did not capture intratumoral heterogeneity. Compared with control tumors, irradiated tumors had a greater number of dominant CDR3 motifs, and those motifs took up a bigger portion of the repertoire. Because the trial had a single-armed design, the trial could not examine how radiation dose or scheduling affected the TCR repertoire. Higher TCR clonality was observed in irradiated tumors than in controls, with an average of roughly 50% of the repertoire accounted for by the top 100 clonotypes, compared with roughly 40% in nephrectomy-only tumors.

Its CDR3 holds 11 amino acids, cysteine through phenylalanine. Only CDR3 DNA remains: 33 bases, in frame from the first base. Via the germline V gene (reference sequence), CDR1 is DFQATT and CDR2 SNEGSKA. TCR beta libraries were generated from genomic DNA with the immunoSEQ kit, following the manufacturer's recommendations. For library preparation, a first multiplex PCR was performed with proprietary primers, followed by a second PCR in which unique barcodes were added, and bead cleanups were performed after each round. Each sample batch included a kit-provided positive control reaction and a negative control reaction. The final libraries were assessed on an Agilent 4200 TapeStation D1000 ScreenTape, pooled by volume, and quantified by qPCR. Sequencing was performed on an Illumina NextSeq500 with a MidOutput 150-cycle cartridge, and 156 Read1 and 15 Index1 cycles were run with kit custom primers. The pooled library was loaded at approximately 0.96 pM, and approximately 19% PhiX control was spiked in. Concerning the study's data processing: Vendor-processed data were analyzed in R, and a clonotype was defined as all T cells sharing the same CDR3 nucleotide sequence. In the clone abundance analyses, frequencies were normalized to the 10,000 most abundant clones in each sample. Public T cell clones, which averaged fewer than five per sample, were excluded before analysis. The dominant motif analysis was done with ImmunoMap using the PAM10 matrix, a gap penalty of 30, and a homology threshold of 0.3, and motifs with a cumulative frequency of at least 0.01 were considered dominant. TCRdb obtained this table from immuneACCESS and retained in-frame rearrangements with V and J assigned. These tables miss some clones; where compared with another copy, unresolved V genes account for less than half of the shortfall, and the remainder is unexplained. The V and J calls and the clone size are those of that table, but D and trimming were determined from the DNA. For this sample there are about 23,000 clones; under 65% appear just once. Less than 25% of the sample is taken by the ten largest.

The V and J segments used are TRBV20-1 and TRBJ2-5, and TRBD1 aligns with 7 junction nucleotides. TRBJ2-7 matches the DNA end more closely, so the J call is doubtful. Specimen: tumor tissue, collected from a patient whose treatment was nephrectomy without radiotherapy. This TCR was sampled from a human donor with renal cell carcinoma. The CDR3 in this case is CSAQTGYEQYF. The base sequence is TGCAGTGCTCAGACAGGGTACGAGCAGTACTTC.